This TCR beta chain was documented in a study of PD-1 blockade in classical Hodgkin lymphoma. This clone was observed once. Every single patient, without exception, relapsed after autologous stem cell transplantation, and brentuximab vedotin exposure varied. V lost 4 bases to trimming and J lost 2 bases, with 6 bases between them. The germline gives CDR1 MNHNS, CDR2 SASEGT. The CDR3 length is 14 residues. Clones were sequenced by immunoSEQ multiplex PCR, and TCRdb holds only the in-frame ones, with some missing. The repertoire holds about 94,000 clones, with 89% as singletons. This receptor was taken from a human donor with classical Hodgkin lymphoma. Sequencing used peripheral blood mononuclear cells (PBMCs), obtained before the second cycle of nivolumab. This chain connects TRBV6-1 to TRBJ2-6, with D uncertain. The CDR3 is CASSVQTGANVLTF. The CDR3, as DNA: TGTGCCAGCAGTGTACAGACTGGGGCCAACGTCCTGACTTTC.